The 31 T cell receptor beta chains below all came from one sample that was sequenced in a study of vaccination and CD4 T cells after COVID-19. Their specific antigens are unknown. The treatment here: approximately 9-day PBMC culture with coronavirus spike peptide pools or control peptides (ViraFEST assay). An Oncomine TCR Beta short-read assay was used to sequence the DNA from cultured CD4+ T cells. MiXCR, applied by TCRdb to the PCR reads, yields one record per CDR3 protein. The sample includes 20,000 to 25,000 distinct CDR3 sequences, roughly 44% of them seen just once. This material consisted of CD4+ T cells from blood, cultured in vitro, taken before SARS-CoV-2 vaccination. The receptor set was obtained from a human donor who received a COVID-19 vaccine.

In this sample, this clonotype turned up a few times. The chain is built from TRBV7-9 and TRBJ1-2; D unclear. Per the germline V gene, CDR1 is SEHNR and CDR2 is FQNEAQ (reference sequence). V was clipped by 4 bases and J by 1 base, with 10 bases between them. The CDR3 loop spans 14 amino acids. CDR3 DNA sequence: TGTGCCAGCAGCTCCGGCCAACATAACTATGGCTACACCTTC. This codes for CASSSGQHNYGYTF.

This clonotype was detected only a few times. The V and J genes are TRBV27 and TRBJ1-1, with TRBD1 matching over 9 bases. Trimming at V came to 6 bases and at J to 0 bases, leaving 8 bases not matched to a gene. CDR3 length: 16 amino acids. Per germline, CDR1 MNHEY and CDR2 SMNVEV (reference sequence). CDR3 sequence: CASRGTGGLLNTEAFF. The CDR3 nucleotides are TGTGCCAGCAGGGGAACAGGGGGCCTCCTGAACACTGAAGCTTTCTTT.

This rearrangement joins TRBV27 to TRBJ2-1; TRBD1 agrees at 8 bases. J was trimmed by 8 bases and V by 5 bases; bases with no gene match: 8. The CDR3 runs 14 residues. CDR1 and CDR2 (germline): MNHEY, SMNVEV (reference sequence). The chain's CDR3 is CASSDRGPDHEQFF. In DNA form, the CDR3 reads TGTGCCAGCAGTGACAGGGGACCTGACCATGAGCAGTTCTTC.

With respect to this clonotype: At one end, the junction sequence differs from germline, possibly due to a read error. V is TRBV5-1 and J is TRBJ2-1, with 10 bases aligning to TRBD2. This CDR3 has 16 residues. Looked up from germline, CDR1 is SGHRS and CDR2 is YFSETQ. CDR3 amino acids: CASSLGASGSYNGQFF. CDR3 nucleotides: TGCGCCAGCAGCCTCGGGGCTAGCGGGAGCTACAATGGGCAGTTCTTC.

V usage is TRBV12-3 or TRBV12-4 and J usage is TRBJ2-7, with D uncertain. Trimming cost V 2 bases and J 2 bases, with 10 bases left between them. This CDR3 has 14 amino acids. The CDR3 bases are TGTGCCAGCAGTTTATTCAGGACCCCCTACGAGCAGTACTTC. It encodes CASSLFRTPYEQYF.

This chain joins TRBV5-1 and TRBJ1-6; D remains unclear. Trimming shortened V by 6 bases and J by 6 bases, and 10 bases separated the two germline ends. The CDR3 has 13 amino acids. Germline V gene lookup returns CDR1 SGHRS and CDR2 YFSETQ. The CDR3 DNA follows: TGCGCCAGCATGGCAGCGATTAATTCACCCCTCCACTTT. Translation gives CASMAAINSPLHF.

The chain couples TRBV6-1 to TRBJ2-4; TRBD1 matches 9 bases. There are 13 residues in the CDR3. V trimming: 4 bases; J trimming: 8 bases; junction bases outside the gene matches: 3. CDR1 MNHNS and CDR2 SASEGT come from the germline V gene. The CDR3 loop reads CASSGQGEDIQYF. For the CDR3, the DNA is TGTGCCAGCAGTGGACAGGGGGAGGACATTCAGTACTTC.

Only a few counts were recorded for this clonotype. CDR3 sequence reads: CASGLRQPQHF. The CDR3 region has the DNA TGTGCCAGCGGCTTACGTCAGCCCCAGCATTTT. This sequence joins TRBV12-3 or TRBV12-4 and TRBJ1-5, with D hard to call. V lost 8 bases to trimming and J lost 6 bases, with 8 bases between them. The CDR3 is made up of 11 amino acids.

This clonotype was picked up a small number of times. J is TRBJ2-3 and V is TRBV24-1; the D is unclear. Deletions cut 9 bases from V and 2 bases from J, with 8 bases between. The CDR3 runs to 12 residues. The germline V gene encodes CDR1 KGHDR and CDR2 SFDVKD. CDR3 in DNA: TGTGCCACCCAAGGGTACACAGATACGCAGTATTTT. The encoded protein is CATQGYTDTQYF.

The chain has TRBV6-1 and TRBJ1-5; tentatively, D is TRBD1 (5 bases). Per the germline V gene, CDR1 is MNHNS and CDR2 is SASEGT. The CDR3 has 14 residues. V lost 7 bases to trimming and J lost 2 bases, with 12 bases between them. This chain's CDR3 is CASNPPGRNQPQHF. The CDR3 nucleotides are TGTGCCAGCAACCCCCCAGGGCGCAATCAGCCCCAGCATTTT.

This clonotype was counted a few times. V gene TRBV29-1 combines with J gene TRBJ1-2; D is uncertain. CDR1 and CDR2 (germline): SQVTM, ANQGSEA. CDR3 length: 11 residues. V was pared by 4 bases and J by 6 bases, with 9 bases between. The CDR3 nucleotides are TGCAGCGTTGTGGGATGGAATGGCTACACCTTC. Translation gives CSVVGWNGYTF.

This clonotype is termed medium-sized. The chain recombines TRBV20-1 with TRBJ2-3; 10 bases fit TRBD2. The CDR3 contains 15 residues. V gave up 1 base and J gave up 6 bases; unmatched junction bases: 7. The V gene's germline CDR1 is DFQATT and CDR2 SNEGSKA (reference sequence). CDR3 protein: CSARVPSGGSDTQYF. Written as DNA, the CDR3 is TGCAGTGCTAGAGTTCCTAGCGGGGGCTCGGATACGCAGTATTTT.

This sequence joins TRBV25-1 and TRBJ1-6; D possibly corresponds to TRBD1 (5 bases). Germline loops: CDR1 MGHDK, CDR2 SYGVNS. The ends were cut back, 8 bases at V and 0 bases at J, with 14 bases in the middle. The CDR3 contains 16 residues. The CDR3 is CASGTTGYSYNSPLHF. In DNA, the CDR3 is TGTGCCAGCGGAACTACAGGATACTCCTATAATTCACCCCTCCACTTT.

By its share, this clonotype is medium-sized. The chain links TRBV30 to TRBJ1-5; perhaps TRBD1 as D (5 bases). The CDR3 loop spans 13 amino acids. The V gene's germline CDR1 is GTSNPN and CDR2 SVGIG (reference sequence). V was trimmed by 5 bases and J by 4 bases, leaving 12 bases between them. CDR3 sequence: CAWDQGPNQPQHF. The CDR3 DNA reads TGTGCCTGGGATCAGGGTCCAAATCAGCCCCAGCATTTT.

In nucleotides, the CDR3 is TGTGCCAGTAGTCTCGGGACAGGGGGCGAACACGGCGAGCAGTACTTC. Translation gives CASSLGTGGEHGEQYF. This chain links TRBV19 with TRBJ2-7; 12 bases are shared with TRBD1. Germline V CDR1 and CDR2: LNHDA, SQIVND (reference sequence). The V gene end was trimmed by 5 bases and the J gene end by 6 bases; junction bases not matched to a gene: 11. The CDR3 spans 16 residues.

The V gene is TRBV7-6, the J gene TRBJ1-6; D unclear. Germline assignment: CDR1 SGHVS and CDR2 FNYEAQ. Between the trimmed V and J ends, which lost 5 bases and 0 bases, there was a span of 11 bases. The length of the CDR3 is 16 residues. In DNA form, the CDR3 reads TGTGCCAGCAGCCCCCCCCGGAGCTCCTATAATTCACCCCTCCACTTT. This encodes CASSPPRSSYNSPLHF.

In its sample, this clonotype was seen a few times. The rearrangement links TRBV6-5 to TRBJ1-6, with D possibly being TRBD1 (6 bases). Trimming took off 2 bases at V and 14 bases at J, with 19 bases between the two ends. CDR1 is MNHEY, CDR2 SVGAGI, per germline. CDR3 length: 15 amino acids. The CDR3 reads CASSYRQVEGGSLHF. CDR3 nucleotide sequence: TGTGCCAGCAGTTACCGACAGGTCGAAGGGGGATCCCTCCACTTT.

The sample holds a few counts of this clonotype. The V gene is TRBV10-3, the J gene TRBJ2-5, with D tentatively TRBD1 (7 bases). V was trimmed by 10 bases and J by 3 bases, leaving 15 bases between them. The germline CDR1 and CDR2 sequences are ENHRY and SYGVKD. The CDR3 has 13 residues. CDR3 sequence: CATSDRTKETQYF. CDR3 nucleotides: TGTGCCACGTCGGACAGGACTAAAGAGACCCAGTACTTC.

The gene calls are TRBV27 and TRBJ1-4, with 7 bases fitting TRBD1. Germline V CDR1 and CDR2: MNHEY, SMNVEV (reference sequence). Trimming removed 5 bases from V and 0 bases from J; junction bases left unmatched: 6. This CDR3 contains 16 residues. The CDR3 bases are TGTGCCAGCAGTCGGGACAGCCTACCAACTAATGAAAAACTGTTTTTT. This encodes CASSRDSLPTNEKLFF.

The chain combines TRBV15 with TRBJ1-1; 9 bases agree with TRBD1. The CDR3 loop spans 14 amino acids. The junction had 8 bases not matched to a gene; V was cut back by 5 bases and J by 7 bases. The V gene's germline CDR1 is LNHNV and CDR2 YYDKDF (reference sequence). The CDR3 is CATSHRDRASEAFF. DNA of the CDR3: TGTGCCACCAGCCACCGGGACAGGGCCAGTGAAGCTTTCTTT.

This chain connects TRBV7-9 to TRBJ1-1; D is ambiguous. Germline lookup yields CDR1 SEHNR and CDR2 FQNEAQ (reference sequence). The CDR3 covers 14 residues. Deletions cut 2 bases from V and 2 bases from J, with 9 bases between. The CDR3 nucleotides read TGTGCCAGCAGCTTATCCCTTAGTAACACTGAAGCTTTCTTT. Protein: CASSLSLSNTEAFF. Complete variable domain (other parts from reference TRBV7-9 and TRBJ1-1): DTGVSQNPRHKITKRGQNVTFRCDPISEHNRLYWYRQTLGQGPEFLTYFQNEAQLEKSRLLSDRFSAERPKGSFSTLEIQRTEQGDSAMYLCASSLSLSNTEAFFGQGTRLTVV.

The V call is TRBV25-1, the J call TRBJ1-6; TRBD1 matches 9 bases. The V gene's germline CDR1 is MGHDK and CDR2 SYGVNS. V was pared by 1 base and J by 9 bases, with 7 bases of the junction left unmatched. The CDR3 sequence is 16 residues long. DNA of the CDR3: TGTGCCAGCAGTGAATTTTCGGGACAGGGCGGTTCACCCCTCCACTTT. It specifies CASSEFSGQGGSPLHF.

This chain links TRBV25-1 with TRBJ1-5; 7 nucleotides match TRBD1. Trimming at V came to 6 bases and at J to 4 bases, leaving 6 bases not matched to a gene. This CDR3 region has 14 residues. Germline lookup yields CDR1 MGHDK and CDR2 SYGVNS. In nucleotides, the CDR3 is TGTGCCAGCAGAAACACAGGGGTTAATCAGCCCCAGCATTTT. It yields the protein CASRNTGVNQPQHF.

The V and J genes are TRBV30 and TRBJ1-6; D remains ambiguous. Trimming took 5 bases from V and 3 from J, leaving 11 bases between them. CDR3 length: 14 residues. In germline, CDR1 is GTSNPN, CDR2 SVGIG (reference sequence). Here the CDR3 DNA reads TGTGCCTGGCAGAACTTTATCTATAATTCACCCCTCCACTTT. Translating gives CAWQNFIYNSPLHF.

This clonotype was picked up a small number of times. The V call is TRBV21-1, the J call TRBJ1-1. TRBV21-1 is a recognized pseudogene. The CDR3 is made up of 15 amino acids. Written as DNA, the CDR3 is TGTGCCAGCAGTAGCGAGGGTGAGGGGAACACTGAAGCTTTCTTT. Protein sequence: CASSSEGEGNTEAFF.

This rearrangement joins TRBV2 to TRBJ1-2; 11 bases agree with TRBD1. With 6 bases clipped from V and 7 bases from J, the junction kept 10 bases outside the gene matches. CDR1 SNHLY and CDR2 FYNNEI come from the germline V gene. CDR3 length: 15 amino acids. The CDR3 nucleotides read TGTGCCAGCAGAGCGCGCTGGGGACAGGGGGGTGGCTACACCTTC. It codes for CASRARWGQGGGYTF.

CDR3 in DNA: TGTGCCAGCAGCCTCGCTAGCGGGGGGGCCCAGGAGACCCAGTACTTC. As protein: CASSLASGGAQETQYF. The chain employs TRBV4-2 and TRBJ2-5; TRBD2 matches 12 bases. Per germline, CDR1 LGHNA and CDR2 YNFKEQ. CDR3 length equals 16 residues. The V and J ends lost 4 bases and 5 bases, in that order; junction bases with no gene match: 8.

This clonotype has just a few counts. The chain recombines TRBV20-1 with TRBJ2-5; TRBD2 matches 10 bases. The CDR3 loop spans 16 amino acids. CDR1 is DFQATT and CDR2 is SNEGSKA in the germline V gene (reference sequence). Unmatched junction bases numbered 10, after V lost 2 bases and J lost 4 bases. The DNA of the CDR3 is TGCAGTGCTAGAACGGGGCTAGCGGGGGTACTAGAGACCCAGTACTTC. This codes for CSARTGLAGVLETQYF.

The rearrangement links TRBV20-1 to TRBJ2-6, with 11 bases that match TRBD1. Germline CDR1 is DFQATT and CDR2 is SNEGSKA (reference sequence). The ends lost 1 base at V and 2 bases at J; junction bases unmatched: 4. This CDR3 is built from 17 residues. This CDR3 reads CSARAPGQGAGANVLTF. DNA for the CDR3: TGCAGTGCTAGAGCACCGGGACAGGGGGCTGGGGCCAACGTCCTGACTTTC.

The DNA for the CDR3 is TGTGCCAGCAGAAAACAGGGGCTCCTGGGCGAGCAGTACTTC. As protein: CASRKQGLLGEQYF. The J gene is TRBJ2-7, the V gene TRBV7-2; 7 bases line up with TRBD1. The CDR3 is 14 residues long. CDR1 and CDR2 from the germline V gene are SGHTA and FQGNSA. Losses at the gene ends were 6 bases for V and 6 bases for J; bases not matched to a gene: 11.

This chain joins TRBV29-1 and TRBJ1-1; TRBD1 matches at 7 bases. The V gene's germline CDR1 is SQVTM and CDR2 ANQGSEA. There are 14 residues in the CDR3. With V trimmed by 7 bases and J by 7 bases, 15 bases remained unmatched. In nucleotides, the CDR3 is TGCAGCGGCGAGTGGGGACAGTTGCCCAGTGAAGCTTTCTTT. Translating it yields CSGEWGQLPSEAFF.